This is a list of T cell receptor beta chains from one sample in a study of T cells in Graves' hyperthyroidism and ophthalmopathy. TCRdb independently ran MiXCR on the multiplex PCR reads; one entry per CDR3 protein. This repertoire shows some 800,000 distinct CDR3 sequences, around 38% found once; its top ten account for approximately 8.7%. Material for sequencing was blood. All receptors derive from a man between 18 and 29 years old with Graves' hyperthyroidism. Both conserved end residues are part of each CDR3.

TRBJ1-4 TRBV29-1 CSALTSGGEKLFF
TRBJ1-6 TRBV2 CASIPLDRVGESPLHF
TRBJ1-1 TRBV7-6 CASSQEFRGNTEAFF
TRBJ2-7 TRBV29-1 CSVEDHGESYEQYF
TRBJ1-2 TRBV2 CASSEGPGGGYGYTF
TRBJ1-2 TRBV10-3 CAISDTGYGYTF
TRBJ2-7 TRBV29-1 CSLGVYSYEQYF
TRBJ2-7 TRBV29-1 CSVEILGLAGGYEQYF
TRBJ1-3 TRBV19 CASSITGSAGNTIYF
TRBJ2-5 TRBV6-6 CASRLTGYQETQYF
TRBJ2-2 TRBV24-1 CATSDLGLRQGTGELFF
TRBJ2-5 TRBV20-1 CSATLGSGQETQYF
TRBJ1-2 TRBV19 CASSILPGVNYGYTF
TRBJ2-7 TRBV7-9 CASSWETGTVVYEQYF
TRBJ1-1 TRBV7-2 CASNSDGSEAFF
TRBJ1-6 TRBV11-2 CASSLAHRLNSPLHF
TRBJ1-3 TRBV20-1 CSAGIPGNTIYF
TRBJ1-2 TRBV5-4 CASSLGGFYGYTF
TRBJ1-5 TRBV20-1 CSARGGDPAEPQHF
TRBJ1-2 TRBV12-3/TRBV12-4 CASSIIGTGPYGYTF
TRBJ1-1 TRBV18 CASSGGGPEAFF
TRBJ2-7 TRBV5-1 CASSLMVGEPYEQYF
TRBJ2-2 TRBV6-5 CASSLLRQRITGELFF
TRBJ2-5 TRBV19 CASSRTGMEETQYF
TRBJ2-7 TRBV7-9 CASSLTRDRSYEQYF
TRBJ2-7 TRBV5-1 CASRPGLASSYEQYF